The following is a TCR beta chain sequence with its context. The protocol was immunoSEQ multiplex PCR, while the TCRdb copy is restricted to in-frame clones and leaves out a portion. The sample includes roughly 64,000 clones, roughly 91% seen only once; the top ten take about 1.5%. These data originate in a study of T cell changes during pregnancy in multiple sclerosis. This CDR3 has 13 amino acids. Germline V gene sequence: CDR1 SQVTM, CDR2 ANQGSEA. V shed 6 bases, J shed 4 bases, and the junction held 6 bases outside the gene matches. The material was peripheral blood, obtained in the second trimester of pregnancy. The gene calls are TRBV29-1 and TRBJ1-3; 7 bases map to TRBD1. The sequence came from a female donor with multiple sclerosis, enrolled in a pregnancy study. This chain's CDR3 is CSVTTGYGNTIYF. CDR3 sequence (DNA): TGCAGCGTGACGACAGGGTACGGAAACACCATATATTTT.